The 8 T cell receptor beta chains reported below all come from one sample, sequenced in a study of Ad26.COV2.S vaccination and SARS-CoV-2 variants. Sequenced by immunoSEQ multiplex PCR; TCRdb stores in-frame clones only, minus some. The sample lists around 500,000 clones, 89% occurring once. The treatment is: roughly 19 received Ad26.COV2.S at low or high dose, single or two shots; about 5 received placebo; per-sample allocation not given. Sampling was performed 63 days after the first vaccine or placebo injection. Here the sequenced sample was peripheral blood, taken in a trial of Ad26.COV2.S vaccine versus placebo. These receptors originate from a person between 18 and 65 years old who received the Ad26.COV2.S COVID-19 vaccine or a placebo.

V and J are TRBV5-8 and TRBJ1-2; the match to TRBD1 covers 7 bases. The CDR3 loop spans 15 amino acids. With V trimmed by 4 bases and J by 4 bases, 10 bases remained unmatched. The germline gives CDR1 SGHTS, CDR2 YDEGEE. CDR3 sequence: CASSLISTGIYGYTF. The CDR3 region has the DNA TGTGCCAGCAGCCTTATATCGACAGGGATCTATGGCTACACCTTC. The whole variable domain, remainder taken from reference TRBV5-8 and TRBJ1-2, is EAGVTQSPTHLIKTRGQQATLRCSPISGHTSVYWYQQALGLGLQFLLWYDEGEERNRGNFPPRFSGRQFPNYSSELNVNALELEDSALYLCASSLISTGIYGYTFGSGTRLTVV.

V usage is TRBV27 and J usage is TRBJ1-1; TRBD1 aligns across 7 bases. CDR1 and CDR2 (germline): MNHEY, SMNVEV (reference sequence). This CDR3 has 13 residues. The ends lost 3 bases at V and 11 bases at J; junction bases unmatched: 9. The CDR3 loop reads CASSFYEGATAFF. The CDR3 DNA reads TGTGCCAGCAGTTTCTACGAGGGGGCGACTGCTTTCTTT.

In DNA, the CDR3 is TGTGCCAGCTCCCAATGGGATACGCAGTATTTT. Translated: CASSQWDTQYF. The chain employs TRBV28 and TRBJ2-3; D not resolved. The CDR3 is made up of 11 amino acids. The germline V gene encodes CDR1 MDHEN and CDR2 SYDVKM. The V and J ends lost 8 bases and 6 bases respectively, with 9 bases between them.

The chain carries TRBV7-9 and TRBJ2-7; D gene unclear. CDR1 and CDR2 from the germline V gene are SEHNR and FQNEAQ (reference sequence). The CDR3 runs to 14 residues. Trimming removed 5 bases from V and 8 bases from J, with 19 bases in between. The chain's CDR3 is CASSPQLKGGQQYF. CDR3 in DNA: TGTGCCAGCAGCCCCCAACTTAAGGGTGGCCAGCAGTACTTC.

This clone has a single count. The chain recombines TRBV3-1 (or the pseudogene TRBV3-2) with TRBJ1-2, with D possibly matching TRBD1 (5 bases). Germline CDR1 LGHDT, CDR2 YNNKEL (reference sequence). The V end was cut by 6 bases, the J end by 4 bases, with 15 bases between. The CDR3 is 14 residues long. CDR3 DNA: TGTGCCAGCAGGCCTCAGGGAGGGAGCTATGGCTACACCTTC. As protein: CASRPQGGSYGYTF.

The chain is built from TRBV11-3 and TRBJ2-1; D gene uncertain. The CDR3 loop spans 13 amino acids. Germline V gives CDR1 SGHNT, CDR2 YENEEA. Between the trimmed V and J ends, which lost 2 bases and 1 base, there was a span of 3 bases. The DNA of the CDR3 is TGTGCCAGCAGCTTACGTTCCTACAATGAGCAGTTCTTC. It is translated as CASSLRSYNEQFF.

In this sample, this clone turned up a few times. This chain uses TRBV7-9 with TRBJ2-7; D gene unclear. The V end lost 3 bases, the J end lost 0 bases, and 3 bases lay between the germline ends. This CDR3 region has 12 residues. The germline V gene encodes CDR1 SEHNR and CDR2 FQNEAQ (reference sequence). The CDR3 DNA sequence: TGTGCCAGCAGCTTCTCCTCCTACGAGCAGTACTTC. It encodes CASSFSSYEQYF. Full variable domain (rest looked up from reference TRBV7-9 and TRBJ2-7): DTGVSQNPRHKITKRGQNVTFRCDPISEHNRLYWYRQTLGQGPEFLTYFQNEAQLEKSRLLSDRFSAERPKGSFSTLEIQRTEQGDSAMYLCASSFSSYEQYFGPGTRLTVT.

This clone showed up just once. The chain couples TRBV2 to TRBJ1-1, with 8 bases matching TRBD1. V gave up 4 bases and J gave up 3 bases; unmatched junction bases: 4. CDR1 and CDR2 from the germline V gene are SNHLY and FYNNEI. CDR3 length: 14 residues. The CDR3 nucleotides are TGTGCCAGCAGTGCCGAACAGGGGGACACTGAAGCTTTCTTT. This translates into CASSAEQGDTEAFF.